These T cell receptor beta chains were read from a single sample in a study of CD8 T cells in Susac syndrome. TCRdb analysed the immunoSEQ multiplex PCR reads with MiXCR anew, one entry per CDR3 protein. This table has around 130,000 distinct CDR3 sequences, 94% appearing once. Sample: CD4+ T cells from PBMCs. Receptors were obtained from a human donor in good health. The CDR3 runs from the conserved cysteine through the conserved F or W. Fields, in order: clone size, V gene, J gene, D gene, CDR3 protein, CDR3 DNA. A D gene is named only where the DNA matches it firmly. Some rows mark clone size as missing; the rest say once, few, many or name a class of expanded clone.

clone size: NA
V gene: TRBV4-3
J gene: TRBJ2-7
D gene: NA
CDR3 protein: CASSQDWQGGFYEQYF
CDR3 DNA: TGCGCCAGCAGCCAAGATTGGCAGGGAGGCTTCTACGAGCAGTACTTC

clone size: NA
V gene: TRBV12-3/TRBV12-4
J gene: TRBJ1-1
D gene: NA
CDR3 protein: CASSLLWNTEAFF
CDR3 DNA: TGTGCCAGCAGTTTACTGTGGAACACTGAAGCTTTCTTT

clone size: NA
V gene: TRBV12-3/TRBV12-4
J gene: TRBJ2-2
D gene: TRBD1
CDR3 protein: CASSFGRGSNTGELFF
CDR3 DNA: TGTGCCAGCAGTTTCGGCAGGGGGTCGAACACCGGGGAGCTGTTTTTT

clone size: NA
V gene: TRBV7-9
J gene: TRBJ2-1
D gene: TRBD2
CDR3 protein: CASSPVGGNNEQFF
CDR3 DNA: TGTGCCAGCAGCCCCGTGGGGGGGAACAATGAGCAGTTCTTC

clone size: once
V gene: TRBV3-1
J gene: TRBJ2-7
D gene: NA
CDR3 protein: CACSSLVEQYF
CDR3 DNA: TGTGCCTGCTCAAGTCTGGTCGAGCAGTACTTC

clone size: once
V gene: TRBV23-1
J gene: TRBJ1-2
D gene: NA
CDR3 protein: CAYLDGYTF
CDR3 DNA: TGCGCCTACTTAGATGGCTACACCTTC

clone size: NA
V gene: TRBV3-1
J gene: TRBJ2-7
D gene: NA
CDR3 protein: CASSQGVSYEQYF
CDR3 DNA: TGTGCCAGCAGCCAAGGGGTCAGCTACGAGCAGTACTTC

clone size: NA
V gene: TRBV6-5
J gene: TRBJ1-2
D gene: NA
CDR3 protein: CASSYRGAAYGYTF
CDR3 DNA: TGTGCCAGCAGTTACAGGGGGGCGGCCTATGGCTACACCTTC

clone size: once
V gene: TRBV3-1
J gene: TRBJ1-3
D gene: NA
CDR3 protein: CASSSGGGSGNTIYF
CDR3 DNA: TGTGCCAGCAGCTCAGGCGGGGGCTCTGGAAACACCATATATTTT

clone size: few
V gene: TRBV28
J gene: TRBJ2-7
D gene: TRBD1
CDR3 protein: CASSLGQETYEQYF
CDR3 DNA: TGTGCCAGCAGTTTGGGACAGGAGACCTACGAGCAGTACTTC

clone size: NA
V gene: TRBV19
J gene: TRBJ1-1
D gene: TRBD1
CDR3 protein: CASSISRDRQAFF
CDR3 DNA: TGTGCCAGTAGTATAAGCCGGGACAGACAAGCTTTCTTT

clone size: NA
V gene: TRBV19
J gene: TRBJ1-5
D gene: NA
CDR3 protein: CASKFDSNQPQHF
CDR3 DNA: TGTGCCAGTAAATTTGACAGCAATCAGCCCCAGCATTTT

clone size: NA
V gene: TRBV19
J gene: TRBJ2-6
D gene: NA
CDR3 protein: CASSIDGSSGANVLTF
CDR3 DNA: TGTGCCAGTAGTATAGACGGGAGCTCTGGGGCCAACGTCCTGACTTTC

clone size: few
V gene: TRBV2
J gene: TRBJ2-5
D gene: TRBD1
CDR3 protein: CASSEGTGYETQYF
CDR3 DNA: TGTGCCAGCAGTGAAGGGACAGGGTACGAGACCCAGTACTTC

clone size: NA
V gene: TRBV20-1
J gene: TRBJ2-7
D gene: TRBD2
CDR3 protein: CSAPASGAGEQYF
CDR3 DNA: TGCAGTGCTCCCGCTAGCGGGGCGGGGGAGCAGTACTTC

clone size: NA
V gene: TRBV20-1
J gene: TRBJ1-1
D gene: TRBD1
CDR3 protein: CSAPRTGGNTEAFF
CDR3 DNA: TGCAGTGCTCCCCGGACAGGGGGGAACACTGAAGCTTTCTTT

clone size: NA
V gene: TRBV28
J gene: TRBJ1-5
D gene: NA
CDR3 protein: CASSPDRVNQPQHF
CDR3 DNA: TGTGCCAGCAGTCCGGACAGAGTCAATCAGCCCCAGCATTTT

clone size: once
V gene: TRBV18
J gene: TRBJ2-2
D gene: TRBD2
CDR3 protein: CASSPRLAGAFTGELFF
CDR3 DNA: TGTGCCAGCTCACCACGACTAGCGGGAGCTTTTACCGGGGAGCTGTTTTTT

clone size: NA
V gene: TRBV25-1
J gene: TRBJ1-6
D gene: NA
CDR3 protein: CASRRQYNSPLHF
CDR3 DNA: TGTGCCAGCAGAAGACAGTATAATTCACCCCTCCACTTT

clone size: NA
V gene: TRBV20-1
J gene: TRBJ2-3
D gene: NA
CDR3 protein: CSARDQSRSSTDTQYF
CDR3 DNA: TGCAGTGCTAGAGATCAAAGTAGATCTAGCACAGATACGCAGTATTTT

clone size: NA
V gene: TRBV7-2
J gene: TRBJ1-5
D gene: NA
CDR3 protein: CASSQDHEDYQPQHF
CDR3 DNA: TGTGCCAGCAGTCAAGACCACGAGGATTATCAGCCCCAGCATTTT

clone size: NA
V gene: TRBV5-1
J gene: TRBJ2-6
D gene: NA
CDR3 protein: CASLDLSGANVLTF
CDR3 DNA: TGCGCCAGCCTGGACCTGTCTGGGGCCAACGTCCTGACTTTC

clone size: NA
V gene: TRBV27
J gene: TRBJ2-7
D gene: TRBD1
CDR3 protein: CASRPQGAGSYEQYF
CDR3 DNA: TGTGCCAGCAGACCACAGGGGGCAGGCTCCTACGAGCAGTACTTC

clone size: once
V gene: TRBV11-2
J gene: TRBJ2-1
D gene: NA
CDR3 protein: CASSLGRGGSGEQFF
CDR3 DNA: TGTGCCAGCAGCTTAGGGCGGGGCGGCTCAGGAGAGCAGTTCTTC

clone size: NA
V gene: TRBV12-3/TRBV12-4
J gene: TRBJ2-2
D gene: NA
CDR3 protein: CASSWGGTGELFF
CDR3 DNA: TGTGCCAGCAGTTGGGGAGGCACCGGGGAGCTGTTTTTT

clone size: once
V gene: TRBV27
J gene: TRBJ2-5
D gene: TRBD2
CDR3 protein: CASSLYPPAGAGETQYF
CDR3 DNA: TGTGCCAGCAGTTTATATCCCCCAGCGGGAGCTGGGGAGACCCAGTACTTC

clone size: NA
V gene: TRBV27
J gene: TRBJ1-1
D gene: NA
CDR3 protein: CASSPLGPNTEAFF
CDR3 DNA: TGTGCCAGCAGCCCCCTAGGGCCCAACACTGAAGCTTTCTTT

clone size: NA
V gene: TRBV18
J gene: TRBJ1-5
D gene: NA
CDR3 protein: CASSQNSNQPQHF
CDR3 DNA: TGTGCCAGCTCGCAGAATAGCAATCAGCCCCAGCATTTT

clone size: NA
V gene: TRBV3-1
J gene: TRBJ1-1
D gene: NA
CDR3 protein: CASSLIEGTEAFF
CDR3 DNA: TGTGCCAGCAGCCTCATAGAGGGTACTGAAGCTTTCTTT

clone size: NA
V gene: TRBV2
J gene: TRBJ2-2
D gene: TRBD1
CDR3 protein: CASKGQGGSTGELFF
CDR3 DNA: TGTGCCAGCAAGGGACAGGGCGGTTCGACCGGGGAGCTGTTTTTT

clone size: NA
V gene: TRBV6-1
J gene: TRBJ2-2
D gene: NA
CDR3 protein: CASRPTGGQNTGELFF
CDR3 DNA: TGTGCCAGCAGGCCCACCGGGGGACAGAACACCGGGGAGCTGTTTTTT

clone size: NA
V gene: TRBV10-3
J gene: TRBJ2-7
D gene: TRBD2
CDR3 protein: CAISERLAGEGEQYF
CDR3 DNA: TGTGCCATCAGTGAGAGGCTAGCGGGAGAAGGCGAGCAGTACTTC

clone size: NA
V gene: TRBV9
J gene: TRBJ2-2
D gene: TRBD1
CDR3 protein: CASSVLPRQGAGELFF
CDR3 DNA: TGTGCCAGCAGCGTATTACCCCGACAGGGAGCCGGGGAGCTGTTTTTT

clone size: once
V gene: TRBV28
J gene: TRBJ1-2
D gene: NA
CDR3 protein: CASSYPGLGGYTF
CDR3 DNA: TGTGCCAGCAGTTATCCAGGTTTAGGTGGCTACACCTTC

clone size: NA
V gene: TRBV6-6
J gene: TRBJ2-1
D gene: TRBD1
CDR3 protein: CASSHKSGTGNEQFF
CDR3 DNA: TGTGCCAGCAGTCATAAGAGCGGGACAGGGAATGAGCAGTTCTTC

clone size: NA
V gene: TRBV6-1
J gene: TRBJ1-2
D gene: NA
CDR3 protein: CASSGSGFGRPNYGYTF
CDR3 DNA: TGTGCCAGTAGCGGGAGTGGGTTCGGGCGGCCTAACTATGGCTACACCTTC

clone size: NA
V gene: TRBV28
J gene: TRBJ2-5
D gene: NA
CDR3 protein: CASSSALGSGETQYF
CDR3 DNA: TGTGCCAGCAGTTCTGCTTTGGGGTCCGGGGAGACCCAGTACTTC

clone size: few
V gene: TRBV3-1
J gene: TRBJ2-7
D gene: TRBD2
CDR3 protein: CASSGRTRSFEQYF
CDR3 DNA: TGTGCCAGCAGCGGTAGGACTAGAAGTTTCGAGCAGTACTTC

clone size: NA
V gene: TRBV7-9
J gene: TRBJ2-2
D gene: NA
CDR3 protein: CASKFSANTGELFF
CDR3 DNA: TGTGCCAGCAAATTCAGCGCGAACACCGGGGAGCTGTTTTTT

clone size: NA
V gene: TRBV5-6
J gene: TRBJ2-1
D gene: NA
CDR3 protein: CASSSWAYNEQFF
CDR3 DNA: TGTGCCAGCAGCTCGTGGGCTTACAATGAGCAGTTCTTC

clone size: NA
V gene: TRBV3-1
J gene: TRBJ1-3
D gene: NA
CDR3 protein: CASSSLRFSGNTIYF
CDR3 DNA: TGTGCCAGCAGCTCCCTCAGGTTCTCTGGAAACACCATATATTTT

clone size: NA
V gene: TRBV6-6
J gene: TRBJ2-2
D gene: NA
CDR3 protein: CASSYLLGELFF
CDR3 DNA: TGTGCCAGCAGTTACCTCCTAGGGGAGCTGTTTTTT

clone size: NA
V gene: TRBV24-1
J gene: TRBJ2-1
D gene: NA
CDR3 protein: CATSAQNEQFF
CDR3 DNA: TGTGCCACCAGTGCCCAGAATGAGCAGTTCTTC

clone size: NA
V gene: TRBV6-5
J gene: TRBJ1-4
D gene: NA
CDR3 protein: CASSSDFATNEKLFF
CDR3 DNA: TGTGCCAGCAGTTCTGACTTTGCAACTAATGAAAAACTGTTTTTT

clone size: NA
V gene: TRBV6-5
J gene: TRBJ2-1
D gene: TRBD2
CDR3 protein: CASSSGRSYNEQFF
CDR3 DNA: TGTGCCAGCAGCAGCGGGAGGTCCTACAATGAGCAGTTCTTC

clone size: NA
V gene: TRBV5-1
J gene: TRBJ1-5
D gene: TRBD1
CDR3 protein: CASSPGTGHQPQHF
CDR3 DNA: TGCGCCAGCAGCCCCGGGACAGGGCATCAGCCCCAGCATTTT

clone size: once
V gene: TRBV7-2
J gene: TRBJ1-1
D gene: NA
CDR3 protein: CASSLAQALDTEAFF
CDR3 DNA: TGTGCCAGCAGCTTAGCGCAGGCGTTGGACACTGAAGCTTTCTTT

clone size: NA
V gene: TRBV16
J gene: TRBJ2-6
D gene: NA
CDR3 protein: CASSQLGANVLTF
CDR3 DNA: TGTGCCAGCAGCCAATTGGGGGCCAACGTCCTGACTTTC

clone size: NA
V gene: TRBV2
J gene: TRBJ2-4
D gene: TRBD1
CDR3 protein: CASSDIWDRPELEYF
CDR3 DNA: TGTGCCAGCAGTGATATTTGGGACAGGCCCGAGTTGGAGTACTTC